Given below is one T cell receptor beta chain in context. This entry comes from a study of OX40 agonist ivuxolimab in advanced cancers. Sequenced by immunoSEQ multiplex PCR; TCRdb stores in-frame clones only, minus some. The sample holds roughly 75,000 clones, about 86% seen once. The J segment lost 0 bases and the V segment lost 7 bases, leaving 6 bases of the junction unmatched. CDR3 length: 15 amino acids. Germline V gene data show CDR1 as MNHNY and CDR2 as SVGAGI (reference sequence). Sequencing was performed on CD4+ or CD8+ T cells sorted from blood, taken in a trial of the OX40 agonist ivuxolimab. This clonotype originated in an adult with an advanced solid tumor such as melanoma, head and neck, liver or kidney cancer. J is TRBJ2-3 and V is TRBV6-6, with 8 bases identical to TRBD2. The CDR3 spells CASNIGTRSTDTQYF. Written as DNA, the CDR3 is TGTGCCAGCAATATCGGGACTAGGAGCACAGATACGCAGTATTTT.